This T cell receptor (beta chain) was captured by sequencing in a study of blood T cell repertoires in COVID-19. Overall study: Samples of COVID-19 (acute and convalescent) were obtained from the United States, Italy and Spain.

TCRdb's copy holds only in-frame clones and misses some; the assay was immunoSEQ multiplex PCR. The table lists some 200,000 clones, around 83% of them singletons. The sample consisted of peripheral blood. The source of this sequence is a human donor in a cohort sampled during active COVID-19.

CDR3 protein: CASSTQTGVSYIQYF. For the CDR3, the DNA is TGTGCCAGCAGCACTCAGACAGGGGTTAGCTACATTCAGTACTTC. The genes are TRBV11-2 and TRBJ2-4; 8 bases agree with TRBD1. V shed 5 bases, J shed 8 bases, and the junction held 11 bases outside the gene matches. The CDR3 length is 15 residues. Germline CDR1 SGHAT, CDR2 FQNNGV. The variable domain in full, completed from reference TRBV11-2 and TRBJ2-4, reads EAGVAQSPRYKIIEKRQSVAFWCNPISGHATLYWYQQILGQGPKLLIQFQNNGVVDDSQLPKDRFSAERLKGVDSTLKIQPAKLEDSAVYLCASSTQTGVSYIQYFGAGTRLSVL.